The 32 T cell receptor beta chains below were found in one sample sequenced in a study of PD-1 blockade in classical Hodgkin lymphoma. The time point denotes: cycle 4 day 1 (C4D1), after 5 to 7 weeks of nivolumab. Each patient's relapse followed autologous stem cell transplantation, and brentuximab vedotin exposure varied. Sequencing was performed with immunoSEQ multiplex PCR; in TCRdb, only in-frame clones are kept and a portion is missing. The sample lists 40,000 to 45,000 clones, approximately 71% occurring once. This specimen consisted of peripheral blood mononuclear cells (PBMCs), obtained before the fourth cycle of nivolumab. The receptors originated from a human donor with classical Hodgkin lymphoma.

This clone has only a few counts. This chain uses TRBV20-1 with TRBJ1-1, with a tentative D call TRBD1 (5 bases). Between the trimmed V and J ends, which lost 2 bases and 7 bases, there was a span of 5 bases. This CDR3 has 10 amino acids. Germline lookup yields CDR1 DFQATT and CDR2 SNEGSKA (reference sequence). CDR3: CSARQGEAFF. CDR3 nucleotide sequence: TGCAGTGCTAGACAGGGTGAAGCTTTCTTT.

This chain joins TRBV4-3 and TRBJ1-1; tentative D call: TRBD1 (5 bases). Germline V gives CDR1 LGHNA, CDR2 YSLEER. The CDR3 length is 13 residues. Trimming left V 1 base short and J 11 bases short, with 14 bases between. The CDR3 region is CASSQGIKGEAFF. The CDR3 DNA follows: TGCGCCAGCAGCCAAGGAATCAAAGGGGAGGCTTTCTTT.

The chain carries TRBV27 and TRBJ2-1; 9 nucleotides line up with TRBD2. Germline values: CDR1 MNHEY, CDR2 SMNVEV (reference sequence). With V trimmed by 0 bases and J by 1 base, 4 bases remained unmatched. This CDR3 has 17 amino acids. Here the CDR3 reads CASSLSGGGGSYNEQFF. As DNA, the CDR3 is TGTGCCAGCAGTTTATCTGGCGGGGGGGGTTCCTACAATGAGCAGTTCTTC.

The chain couples TRBV7-9 to TRBJ2-1; TRBD2 agrees at 9 bases. The germline V gene encodes CDR1 SEHNR and CDR2 FQNEAQ (reference sequence). V gave up 1 base and J gave up 9 bases; unmatched junction bases: 7. The CDR3 totals 15 residues. The CDR3 region is CASSLGSGGFGEQFF. The CDR3 region has the DNA TGTGCCAGCAGCTTAGGAAGCGGGGGGTTTGGTGAGCAGTTCTTC.

This sequence joins TRBV18 and TRBJ1-2; D unclear. This CDR3 region has 15 residues. V lost 3 bases to trimming and J lost 0 bases, with 11 bases between them. The germline V gene has CDR1 KGHSH and CDR2 LQKENI. The chain's CDR3 is CASSPTTEANYGYTF. CDR3 coding DNA: TGTGCCAGCTCACCTACAACAGAAGCTAACTATGGCTACACCTTC. The complete variable domain, with remaining parts taken from reference TRBV18 and TRBJ1-2, reads NAGVMQNPRHLVRRRGQEARLRCSPMKGHSHVYWYRQLPEEGLKFMVYLQKENIIDESGMPKERFSAEFPKEGPSILRIQQVVRGDSAAYFCASSPTTEANYGYTFGSGTRLTVV.

The CDR3 DNA sequence: TGTGCCAGCAGTTTATCGGCAGGGAACTATGGCTACACCTTC. Protein: CASSLSAGNYGYTF. This chain uses TRBV27 with TRBJ1-2, with D perhaps TRBD1 (5 bases). The CDR3 consists of 14 residues. The germline V and J ends were trimmed by 0 bases and 2 bases, with 7 bases remaining between them. Germline CDR1 is MNHEY and CDR2 is SMNVEV (reference sequence).

The rearrangement joins TRBV7-9 to TRBJ2-7; TRBD1 or TRBD2 may be the D gene (5 bases each). Trimming stripped 5 bases from V and 3 bases from J, with 14 bases between. The CDR3 is 14 residues long. Germline V gene lookup returns CDR1 SEHNR and CDR2 FQNEAQ (reference sequence). The CDR3 DNA is TGTGCCAGCAGCCGCCGGGACGGAGGCTACGAGCAGTACTTC. It translates to CASSRRDGGYEQYF.

V is TRBV6-5 and J is TRBJ1-6; D is possibly TRBD1 (5 bases). The V gene's germline CDR1 is MNHEY and CDR2 SVGAGI. This CDR3 contains 14 residues. V was clipped by 8 bases and J by 6 bases, with 14 bases between them. CDR3 protein: CASGGILLNSPLHF. In nucleotides, the CDR3 is TGTGCCAGCGGGGGGATTCTTCTTAATTCACCCCTCCACTTT.

The V gene is TRBV19, the J gene TRBJ1-1; weak D call: TRBD1 (5 bases). Trimming shortened V by 4 bases and J by 1 base, and 13 bases separated the two germline ends. Germline V gene sequence: CDR1 LNHDA, CDR2 SQIVND (reference sequence). The CDR3 length is 15 residues. CDR3 amino acids: CASSRGNRANTEAFF. The CDR3 coding sequence is TGTGCCAGTAGTAGGGGGAATCGGGCGAACACTGAAGCTTTCTTT.

This clone was found a few times. The chain couples TRBV2 to TRBJ1-2; the D is unclear. CDR3 length: 12 residues. CDR1 and CDR2 from the germline V gene are SNHLY and FYNNEI. Trimming removed 9 bases from V and 4 bases from J, with 12 bases in between. The CDR3 region has the DNA TGTGCCAGTAGGACGGTTCCCTATGGCTACACCTTC. Translation gives CASRTVPYGYTF. Full variable domain (rest looked up from reference TRBV2 and TRBJ1-2): EPEVTQTPSHQVTQMGQEVILRCVPISNHLYFYWYRQILGQKVEFLVSFYNNEISEKSEIFDDQFSVERPDGSNFTLKIRSTKLEDSAMYFCASRTVPYGYTFGSGTRLTVV.

This chain joins TRBV2 and TRBJ1-5; 8 nucleotides line up with TRBD1. Germline CDR1 SNHLY, CDR2 FYNNEI. This CDR3 spans 15 amino acids. The V gene end was trimmed by 7 bases and the J gene end by 5 bases; junction bases not matched to a gene: 10. In nucleotides, the CDR3 is TGTGCCAGCACCGTGGACAGGGCGGGGGATCAGCCCCAGCATTTT. This encodes CASTVDRAGDQPQHF. Combining the CDR3 with reference TRBV2 and TRBJ1-5 gives the whole variable domain EPEVTQTPSHQVTQMGQEVILRCVPISNHLYFYWYRQILGQKVEFLVSFYNNEISEKSEIFDDQFSVERPDGSNFTLKIRSTKLEDSAMYFCASTVDRAGDQPQHFGDGTRLSIL.

The chain combines TRBV19 with TRBJ2-2; D ambiguous. Germline V CDR1 and CDR2: LNHDA, SQIVND (reference sequence). The CDR3 is 16 residues long. The V end was cut by 3 bases, the J end by 3 bases, with 14 bases between. The DNA for the CDR3 is TGTGCCAGTAGTATTTTTTTTACCATGGACACCGGGGAGCTGTTTTTT. Protein: CASSIFFTMDTGELFF.

The chain combines TRBV7-2 with TRBJ2-1; D is undetermined. Germline lookup yields CDR1 SGHTA and CDR2 FQGNSA. Trimming left V 5 bases short and J 2 bases short, with 4 bases between. This CDR3 has 12 amino acids. The CDR3 protein is CASSHTYNEQFF. Here the CDR3 DNA reads TGTGCCAGCAGCCATACCTACAATGAGCAGTTCTTC.

This clone was found a few times. V usage is TRBV28 and J usage is TRBJ1-1; TRBD1 matches 8 bases. CDR1 is MDHEN and CDR2 is SYDVKM in the germline V gene. CDR3 size: 15 residues. V was clipped by 5 bases and J by 3 bases; unmatched bases: 8. The CDR3, as DNA: TGTGCCAGCAGTACGCAGGGGGCAAAGGACACTGAAGCTTTCTTT. Translation gives CASSTQGAKDTEAFF.

The gene calls are TRBV4-1 and TRBJ2-7, with D possibly being TRBD1 (6 bases). The CDR3 totals 15 residues. Looked up from germline, CDR1 is MGHRA and CDR2 is YSYEKL. Trimming shortened V by 0 bases and J by 3 bases, and 12 bases separated the two germline ends. The CDR3 DNA is TGCGCCAGCAGCCAAGATGAGACAGGATACTACGAGCAGTACTTC. Encoded protein: CASSQDETGYYEQYF.

For this clone: Other DNA sequences within the sample encode an identical CDR3. The CDR3 region has the DNA TGCGCCAGCAGCCTGAACACCGGGGAGCTGTTTTTT. It translates to CASSLNTGELFF. V usage is TRBV5-1 and J usage is TRBJ2-2; no firm D call. The V and J ends lost 4 bases and 1 base respectively, with 2 bases between them. Germline V gene sequence: CDR1 SGHRS, CDR2 YFSETQ. The CDR3 length is 12 residues.

V and J are TRBV30 and TRBJ1-2; no clear D. The CDR3 spans 11 residues. V lost 8 bases and J lost 1, with 8 bases in between. The germline V gene has CDR1 GTSNPN and CDR2 SVGIG (reference sequence). The CDR3 DNA sequence: TGTGCCGGCCGCCTTAACTATGGCTACACCTTC. It encodes CAGRLNYGYTF.

In this sample, this clone turned up once. One end of the junction does not line up with germline, which may come from a read error. This chain links TRBV25-1 with TRBJ1-1; the D gene is possibly TRBD1 (5 bases). The V gene's germline CDR1 is MGHDK and CDR2 SYGVNS. The CDR3 consists of 14 residues. In DNA form, the CDR3 reads TGTGCCAGCAGAGAATTAAGGGGTGACACTGAAGCTTTCTTT. Its translation is CASRELRGDTEAFF.

This chain links TRBV5-1 with TRBJ2-7; TRBD2 matches 15 bases. Germline V gives CDR1 SGHRS, CDR2 YFSETQ. The CDR3 is 17 residues long. The junction had 6 bases not matched to a gene; V was cut back by 0 bases and J by 5 bases. The CDR3 region has the DNA TGCGCCAGCAGCTTGGCCGGGACTAGCGGGGGGACCAACGAGCAGTACTTC. The encoded protein is CASSLAGTSGGTNEQYF.

The V call is TRBV5-4, the J call TRBJ2-3; D is unclear. The CDR3 loop spans 11 amino acids. Germline values: CDR1 SGHNT, CDR2 YYREEE (reference sequence). V was shortened by 0 bases and J by 5 bases, with 1 base between the two germline ends. The CDR3 region is CASSLGDTQYF. The CDR3 DNA follows: TGTGCCAGCAGCTTGGGAGATACGCAGTATTTT.

J is TRBJ2-2 and V is TRBV28; D is ambiguous. CDR3 length: 13 residues. V gave up 1 base and J gave up 8 bases, with 8 bases separating them. Germline V gives CDR1 MDHEN, CDR2 SYDVKM. The CDR3 nucleotides read TGTGCCAGCAGTTTATTGATGAATGGGGAGCTGTTTTTT. As protein: CASSLLMNGELFF.

The rearrangement uses TRBV19 and TRBJ1-1; D gene uncertain. Germline CDR1 LNHDA, CDR2 SQIVND (reference sequence). The V gene lost 7 bases and the J gene lost 0 bases, with 3 bases spanning the gap. This CDR3 comprises 11 residues. CDR3: CASKMNTEAFF. In nucleotides, the CDR3 is TGTGCCAGTAAAATGAACACTGAAGCTTTCTTT.

By share, this clone ranks as medium-sized. The chain recombines TRBV5-6 with TRBJ2-7; possible D gene TRBD1, 5 bases. The CDR3 totals 15 residues. Trimming took 6 bases from V and 4 from J, leaving 20 bases between them. Germline V CDR1 and CDR2: SGHDT, YYEEEE. In DNA, the CDR3 is TGTGCCAGCACCTCAGAGGCAGGGTTAGTTTACGAGCAGTACTTC. It is translated as CASTSEAGLVYEQYF.

In this sample, this clone turned up once. The chain employs TRBV5-1 and TRBJ1-1; 7 nucleotides line up with TRBD1. After removal of 1 base from V and 2 bases from J, the junction contained 5 bases not matched to a gene. The germline V gene encodes CDR1 SGHRS and CDR2 YFSETQ. This CDR3 has 15 residues. The CDR3 DNA sequence: TGCGCCAGCAGCTTGAGTGAGGGGGCTAACACTGAAGCTTTCTTT. Amino acids: CASSLSEGANTEAFF.

The chain combines TRBV27 with TRBJ1-2; D is possibly TRBD1 (5 bases). Per the germline V gene, CDR1 is MNHEY and CDR2 is SMNVEV (reference sequence). The CDR3 length is 14 residues. Deletions cut 2 bases from V and 3 bases from J, with 10 bases between. Here the CDR3 DNA reads TGTGCCAGCAGTTTAATGGGGGGGTACTATGGCTACACCTTC. This translates into CASSLMGGYYGYTF.

This clone was seen more than once but under ten times. This rearrangement joins TRBV7-8 to TRBJ1-1; unclear D gene. Germline loops: CDR1 SGHVS, CDR2 FQNEAQ. The CDR3 sequence is 14 residues long. Trimming stripped 3 bases from V and 0 bases from J, with 8 bases between. The CDR3 loop reads CASSLKGLNTEAFF. The CDR3 nucleotides are TGTGCCAGCAGCTTGAAAGGGTTGAACACTGAAGCTTTCTTT.

The chain uses TRBV11-1 and TRBJ2-7, with D perhaps TRBD1 (6 bases). This CDR3 comprises 12 residues. V gave up 5 bases and J gave up 6 bases, with 11 bases separating them. Germline V CDR1 and CDR2: SGHAT, FQDESV (reference sequence). Here the CDR3 DNA reads TGTGCCAGCAGCCCAACAGGGATCGAGCAGTACTTC. Its translation: CASSPTGIEQYF.

Relative to its sample, this clone is medium-sized. CDR3 in amino acids: CASSLGSGHTEAFF. The CDR3 DNA reads as TGTGCCAGCAGCTTAGGCAGTGGGCACACTGAAGCTTTCTTT. The chain is built from TRBV11-2 and TRBJ1-1; D is uncertain. The CDR3 spans 14 residues. With 1 base removed from V and 3 bases from J, the gap between germline ends came to 9 bases. The germline V gene has CDR1 SGHAT and CDR2 FQNNGV.

The chain links TRBV6-6 to TRBJ1-4, with TRBD1 as a possible D gene (6 bases). Germline CDR1 reads MNHNY; CDR2 reads SVGAGI (reference sequence). The CDR3 totals 14 residues. V lost 5 bases and J lost 7, with 14 bases in between. This chain's CDR3 is CASSQQGGGEKLFF. CDR3 DNA sequence: TGTGCCAGCAGTCAACAGGGAGGGGGTGAAAAACTGTTTTTT.

The chain joins TRBV6-1 to TRBJ2-2; D possibly corresponds to TRBD1 (5 bases). Trimming stripped 6 bases from V and 5 bases from J, with 10 bases between. The CDR3 totals 13 residues. Germline V gives CDR1 MNHNS, CDR2 SASEGT. Here the CDR3 reads CASRRTRTGELFF. The CDR3 region has the DNA TGTGCCAGCAGGCGGACACGTACCGGGGAGCTGTTTTTT.

A word on this clone: One junction end disagrees with the germline gene, perhaps due to a read error. This chain connects TRBV7-7 to TRBJ1-4, with TRBD1 identical over 7 bases. Germline CDR1 and CDR2: SSHAT and FNYEAQ (reference sequence). The CDR3 has 13 amino acids. CDR3 protein: CASSQGGNEKLFF. In nucleotides, the CDR3 is TGTGCTAGCAGCCAGGGGGGGAATGAAAAACTGTTTTTT.

The chain combines TRBV19 with TRBJ2-6, with D possibly TRBD2 on 6 matching bases. The V and J ends lost 9 bases and 0 bases respectively, with 18 bases between them. CDR1 is LNHDA, CDR2 SQIVND, per germline (reference sequence). The CDR3 covers 17 residues. The CDR3 sequence: CASRLESEFSGANVLTF. CDR3 bases: TGTGCCAGCAGACTAGAATCTGAGTTCTCTGGGGCCAACGTCCTGACTTTC.